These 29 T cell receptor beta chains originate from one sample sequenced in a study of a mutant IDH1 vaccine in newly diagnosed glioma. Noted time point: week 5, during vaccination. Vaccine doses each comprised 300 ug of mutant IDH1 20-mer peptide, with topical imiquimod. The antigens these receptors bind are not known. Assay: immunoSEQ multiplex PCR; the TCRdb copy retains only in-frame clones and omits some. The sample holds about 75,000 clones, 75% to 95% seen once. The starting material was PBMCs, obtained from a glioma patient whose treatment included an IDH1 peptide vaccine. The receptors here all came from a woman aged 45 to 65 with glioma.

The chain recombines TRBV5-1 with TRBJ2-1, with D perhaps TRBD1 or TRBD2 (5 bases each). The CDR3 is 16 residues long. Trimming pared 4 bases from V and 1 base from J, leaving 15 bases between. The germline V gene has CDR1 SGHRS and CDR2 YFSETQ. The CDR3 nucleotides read TGCGCCAGCAGCCCTTTCTCGAGGGGTTCCTACAATGAGCAGTTCTTC. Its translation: CASSPFSRGSYNEQFF.

In DNA form, the CDR3 reads TGTGCCAGCAGCCAAGATGCCGCGGGAGGAGTCTACGAGCAGTACTTC. It specifies CASSQDAAGGVYEQYF. The chain uses TRBV4-2 and TRBJ2-7, with 8 nucleotides matching TRBD2. The V segment lost 0 bases and the J segment 3 bases; nucleotides outside the gene matches: 7. CDR1 is LGHNA, CDR2 YNFKEQ, per germline. The CDR3 is 16 amino acids.

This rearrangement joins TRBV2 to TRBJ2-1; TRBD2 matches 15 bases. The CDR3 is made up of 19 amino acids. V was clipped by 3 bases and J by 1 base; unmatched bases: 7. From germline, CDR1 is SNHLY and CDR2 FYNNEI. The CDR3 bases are TGTGCCAGCAGTGATTCCCGGACTAGCGGGAGGGGATCCTACAATGAGCAGTTCTTC. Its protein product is CASSDSRTSGRGSYNEQFF.

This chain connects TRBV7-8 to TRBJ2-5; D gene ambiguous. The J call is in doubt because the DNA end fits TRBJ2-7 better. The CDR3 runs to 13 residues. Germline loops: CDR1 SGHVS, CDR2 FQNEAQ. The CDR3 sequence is CASSLSLPDEQYF. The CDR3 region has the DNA TGTGCCAGCAGCTTATCCCTTCCGGACGAGCAGTACTTC.

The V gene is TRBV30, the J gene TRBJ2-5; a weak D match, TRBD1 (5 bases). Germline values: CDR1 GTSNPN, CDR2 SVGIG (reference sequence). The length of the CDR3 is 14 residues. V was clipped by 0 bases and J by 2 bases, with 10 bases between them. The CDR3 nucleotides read TGTGCCTGGAGTGTAGCAGGGTGGCAAGAGACCCAGTACTTC. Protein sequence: CAWSVAGWQETQYF. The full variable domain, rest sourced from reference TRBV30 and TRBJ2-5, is SQTIHQWPATLVQPVGSPLSLECTVEGTSNPNLYWYRQAAGRGLQLLFYSVGIGQISSEVPQNLSASRPQDRQFILSSKKLLLSDSGFYLCAWSVAGWQETQYFGPGTRLLVL.

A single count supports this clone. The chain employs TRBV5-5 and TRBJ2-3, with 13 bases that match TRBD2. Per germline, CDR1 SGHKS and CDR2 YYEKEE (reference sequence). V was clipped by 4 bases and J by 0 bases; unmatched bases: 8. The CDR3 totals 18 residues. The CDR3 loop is CASSGTSGRAPSTDTQYF. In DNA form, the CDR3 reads TGTGCCAGCAGCGGAACTAGCGGGAGGGCCCCGAGCACAGATACGCAGTATTTT.

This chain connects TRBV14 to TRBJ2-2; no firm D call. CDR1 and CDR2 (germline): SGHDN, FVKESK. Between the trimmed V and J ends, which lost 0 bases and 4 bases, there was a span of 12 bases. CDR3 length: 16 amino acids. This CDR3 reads CASSQDVRLSTGELFF. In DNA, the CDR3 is TGTGCCAGCAGCCAAGATGTGCGTTTGAGCACCGGGGAGCTGTTTTTT.

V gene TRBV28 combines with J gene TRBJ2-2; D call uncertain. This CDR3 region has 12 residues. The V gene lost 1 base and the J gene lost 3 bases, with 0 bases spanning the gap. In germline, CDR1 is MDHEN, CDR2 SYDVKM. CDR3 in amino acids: CASSLYTGELFF. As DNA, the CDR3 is TGTGCCAGCAGTTTATACACCGGGGAGCTGTTTTTT.

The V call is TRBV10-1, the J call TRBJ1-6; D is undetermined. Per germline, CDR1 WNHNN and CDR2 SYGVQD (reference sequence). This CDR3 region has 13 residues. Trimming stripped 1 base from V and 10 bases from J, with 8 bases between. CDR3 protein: CASSELLGSPLHF. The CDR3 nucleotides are TGCGCCAGCAGTGAGTTATTAGGATCACCCCTCCACTTT.

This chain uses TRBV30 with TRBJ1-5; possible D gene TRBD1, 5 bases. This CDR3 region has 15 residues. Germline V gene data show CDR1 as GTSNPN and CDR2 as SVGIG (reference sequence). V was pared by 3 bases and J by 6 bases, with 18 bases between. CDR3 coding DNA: TGTGCCTGGAGCGGGGTTGGACACCCAGGTCAGCCCCAGCATTTT. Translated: CAWSGVGHPGQPQHF. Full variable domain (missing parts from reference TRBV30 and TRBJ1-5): SQTIHQWPATLVQPVGSPLSLECTVEGTSNPNLYWYRQAAGRGLQLLFYSVGIGQISSEVPQNLSASRPQDRQFILSSKKLLLSDSGFYLCAWSGVGHPGQPQHFGDGTRLSIL.

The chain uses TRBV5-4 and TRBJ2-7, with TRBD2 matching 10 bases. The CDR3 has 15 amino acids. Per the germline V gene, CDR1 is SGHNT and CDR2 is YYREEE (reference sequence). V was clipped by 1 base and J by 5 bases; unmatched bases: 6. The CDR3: CASSLSPSGSHEQYF. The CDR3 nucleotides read TGTGCCAGCAGCTTGTCCCCTAGCGGGAGCCACGAGCAGTACTTC.

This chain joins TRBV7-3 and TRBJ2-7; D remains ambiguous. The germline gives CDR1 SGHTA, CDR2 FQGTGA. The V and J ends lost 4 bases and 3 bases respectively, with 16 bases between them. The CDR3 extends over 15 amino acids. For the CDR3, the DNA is TGTGCCAGCAGCTCCCCTCGGCCAGACGGCTACGAGCAGTACTTC. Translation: CASSSPRPDGYEQYF.

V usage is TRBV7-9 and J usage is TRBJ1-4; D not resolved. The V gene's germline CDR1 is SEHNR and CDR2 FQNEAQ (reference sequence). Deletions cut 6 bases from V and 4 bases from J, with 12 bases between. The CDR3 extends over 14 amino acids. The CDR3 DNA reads TGTGCCAGCAGTTCCGTTGGAGATAATGAAAAACTGTTTTTT. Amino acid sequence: CASSSVGDNEKLFF.

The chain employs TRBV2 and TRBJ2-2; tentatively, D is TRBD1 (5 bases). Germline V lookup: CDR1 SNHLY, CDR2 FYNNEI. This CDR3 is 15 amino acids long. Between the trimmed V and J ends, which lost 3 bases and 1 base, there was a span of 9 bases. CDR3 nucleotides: TGTGCCAGCAGTGATAGAACAGGGAACACCGGGGAGCTGTTTTTT. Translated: CASSDRTGNTGELFF.

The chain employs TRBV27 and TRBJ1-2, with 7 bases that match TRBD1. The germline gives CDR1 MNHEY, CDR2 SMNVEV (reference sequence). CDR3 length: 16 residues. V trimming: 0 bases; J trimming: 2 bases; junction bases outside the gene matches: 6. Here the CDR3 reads CASSLSGTEKNYGYTF. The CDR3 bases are TGTGCCAGCAGTTTATCGGGGACAGAAAAAAACTATGGCTACACCTTC.

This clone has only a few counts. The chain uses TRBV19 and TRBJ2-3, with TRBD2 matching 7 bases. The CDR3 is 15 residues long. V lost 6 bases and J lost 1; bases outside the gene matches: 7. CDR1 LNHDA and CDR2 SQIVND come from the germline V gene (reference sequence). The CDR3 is CASRPPGLRTDTQYF. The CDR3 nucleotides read TGTGCCAGTAGGCCCCCGGGACTACGCACAGATACGCAGTATTTT.

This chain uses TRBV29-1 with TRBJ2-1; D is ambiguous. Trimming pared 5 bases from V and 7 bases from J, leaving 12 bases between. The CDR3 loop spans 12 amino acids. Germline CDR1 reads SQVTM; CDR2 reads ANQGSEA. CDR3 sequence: CSVCSRWNEQFF. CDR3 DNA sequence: TGCAGCGTTTGTTCTCGATGGAATGAGCAGTTCTTC.

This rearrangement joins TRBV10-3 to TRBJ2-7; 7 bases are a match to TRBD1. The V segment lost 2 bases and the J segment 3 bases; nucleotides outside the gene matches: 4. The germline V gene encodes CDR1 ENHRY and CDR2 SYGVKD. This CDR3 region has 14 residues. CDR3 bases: TGTGCCATCAGTGAGACAGGGGCGAACTACGAGCAGTACTTC. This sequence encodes CAISETGANYEQYF.

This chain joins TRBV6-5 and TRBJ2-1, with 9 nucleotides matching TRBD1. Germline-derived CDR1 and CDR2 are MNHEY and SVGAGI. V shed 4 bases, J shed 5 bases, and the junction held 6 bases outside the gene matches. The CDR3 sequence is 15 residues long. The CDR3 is CASSFLGTGNNEQFF. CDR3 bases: TGTGCCAGCAGTTTCCTAGGGACAGGGAACAATGAGCAGTTCTTC.

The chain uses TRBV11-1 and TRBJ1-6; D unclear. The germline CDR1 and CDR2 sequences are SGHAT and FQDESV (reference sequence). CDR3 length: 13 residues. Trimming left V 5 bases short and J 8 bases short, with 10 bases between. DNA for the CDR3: TGTGCCAGCAGCCCTACGGTCGATTCACCCCTCCACTTT. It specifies CASSPTVDSPLHF.

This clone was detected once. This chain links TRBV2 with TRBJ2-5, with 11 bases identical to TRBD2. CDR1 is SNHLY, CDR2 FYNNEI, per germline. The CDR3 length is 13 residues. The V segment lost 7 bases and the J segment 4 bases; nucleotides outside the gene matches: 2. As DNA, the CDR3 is TGTGCCAGCAATGGACTAGCGGGAGAGACCCAGTACTTC. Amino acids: CASNGLAGETQYF.

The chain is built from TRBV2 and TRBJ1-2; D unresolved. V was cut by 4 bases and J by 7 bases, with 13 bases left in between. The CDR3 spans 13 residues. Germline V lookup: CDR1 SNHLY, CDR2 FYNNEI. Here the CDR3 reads CASSGRPPFGYTF. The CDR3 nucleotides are TGTGCCAGCAGTGGGAGGCCCCCCTTTGGCTACACCTTC. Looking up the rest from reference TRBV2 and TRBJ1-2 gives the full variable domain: EPEVTQTPSHQVTQMGQEVILRCVPISNHLYFYWYRQILGQKVEFLVSFYNNEISEKSEIFDDQFSVERPDGSNFTLKIRSTKLEDSAMYFCASSGRPPFGYTFGSGTRLTVV.

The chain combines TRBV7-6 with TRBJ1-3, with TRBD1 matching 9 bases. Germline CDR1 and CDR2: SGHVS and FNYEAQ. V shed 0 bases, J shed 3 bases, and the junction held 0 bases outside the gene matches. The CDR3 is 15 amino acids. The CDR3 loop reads CASSLATGGGNTIYF. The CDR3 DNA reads TGTGCCAGCAGCTTAGCGACAGGGGGTGGAAACACCATATATTTT.

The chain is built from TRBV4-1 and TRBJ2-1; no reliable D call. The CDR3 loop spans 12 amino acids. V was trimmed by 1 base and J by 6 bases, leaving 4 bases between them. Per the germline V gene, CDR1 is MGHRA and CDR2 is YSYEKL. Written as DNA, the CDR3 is TGCGCCAGCAGCCAAGTATCCAATGAGCAGTTCTTC. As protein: CASSQVSNEQFF.

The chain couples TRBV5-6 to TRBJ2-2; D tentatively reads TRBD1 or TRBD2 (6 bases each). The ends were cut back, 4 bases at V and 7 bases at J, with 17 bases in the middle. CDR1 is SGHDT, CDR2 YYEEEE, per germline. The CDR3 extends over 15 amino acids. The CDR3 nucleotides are TGTGCCAGCAGCCCACGGGGGCACGGAATCGGGGAGCTGTTTTTT. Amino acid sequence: CASSPRGHGIGELFF. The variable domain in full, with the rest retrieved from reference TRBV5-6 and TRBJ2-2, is DAGVTQSPTHLIKTRGQQVTLRCSPKSGHDTVSWYQQALGQGPQFIFQYYEEEERQRGNFPDRFSGHQFPNYSSELNVNALLLGDSALYLCASSPRGHGIGELFFGEGSRLTVL.

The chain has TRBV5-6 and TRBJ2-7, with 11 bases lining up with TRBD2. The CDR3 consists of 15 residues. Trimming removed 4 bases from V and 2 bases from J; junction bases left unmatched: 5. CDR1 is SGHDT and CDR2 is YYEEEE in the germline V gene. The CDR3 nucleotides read TGTGCCAGCAGCCCTCTAGCGGGAGGAACCTACGAGCAGTACTTC. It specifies CASSPLAGGTYEQYF.

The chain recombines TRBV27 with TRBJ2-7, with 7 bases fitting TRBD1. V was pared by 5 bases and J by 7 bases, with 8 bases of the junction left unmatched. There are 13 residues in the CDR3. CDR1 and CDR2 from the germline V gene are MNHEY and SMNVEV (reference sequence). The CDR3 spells CASSPDRVREQYF. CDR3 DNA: TGTGCCAGCAGTCCTGACAGGGTCAGGGAGCAGTACTTC.

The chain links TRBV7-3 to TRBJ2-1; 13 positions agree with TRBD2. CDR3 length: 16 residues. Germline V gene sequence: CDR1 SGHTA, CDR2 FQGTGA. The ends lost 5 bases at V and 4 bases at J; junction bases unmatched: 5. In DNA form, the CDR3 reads TGTGCCAGCAGCCCCCAACTAGCGGGAGGGTACAATGAGCAGTTCTTC. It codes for CASSPQLAGGYNEQFF.

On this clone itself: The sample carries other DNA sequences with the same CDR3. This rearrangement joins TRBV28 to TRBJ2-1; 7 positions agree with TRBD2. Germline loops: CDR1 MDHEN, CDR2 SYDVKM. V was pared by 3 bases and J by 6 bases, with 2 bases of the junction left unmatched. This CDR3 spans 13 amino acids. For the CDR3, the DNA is TGTGCCAGCAGTTTGGCTAGCGGCAATGAGCAGTTCTTC. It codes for CASSLASGNEQFF.